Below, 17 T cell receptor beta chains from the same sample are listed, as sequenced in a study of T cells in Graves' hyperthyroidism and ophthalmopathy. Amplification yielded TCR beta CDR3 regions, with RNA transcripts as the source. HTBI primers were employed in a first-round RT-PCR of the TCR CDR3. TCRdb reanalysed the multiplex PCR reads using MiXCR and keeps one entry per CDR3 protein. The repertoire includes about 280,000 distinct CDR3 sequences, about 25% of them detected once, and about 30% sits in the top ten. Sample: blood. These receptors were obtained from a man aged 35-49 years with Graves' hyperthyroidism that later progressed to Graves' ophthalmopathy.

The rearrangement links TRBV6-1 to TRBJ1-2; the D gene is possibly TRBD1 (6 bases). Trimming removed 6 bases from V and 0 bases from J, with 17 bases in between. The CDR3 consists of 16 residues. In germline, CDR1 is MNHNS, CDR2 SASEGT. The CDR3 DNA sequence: TGTGCCAGCAGAGTTGTACAGGGTCCCGCTAACTATGGCTACACCTTC. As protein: CASRVVQGPANYGYTF.

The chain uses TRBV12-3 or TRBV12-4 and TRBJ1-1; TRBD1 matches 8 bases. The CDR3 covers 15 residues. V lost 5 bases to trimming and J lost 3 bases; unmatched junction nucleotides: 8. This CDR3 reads CASSLTGAPYTEAFF. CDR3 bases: TGTGCCAGCAGTCTGACAGGGGCCCCCTACACTGAAGCTTTCTTT.

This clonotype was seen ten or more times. The CDR3: CAISRDRDNNEQYF. CDR3 nucleotide sequence: TGTGCCATCAGTAGAGACAGGGATAACAACGAGCAGTACTTC. The rearrangement uses TRBV10-3 and TRBJ2-7, with TRBD1 matching 7 bases. CDR3 size: 14 residues. The V gene end was trimmed by 5 bases and the J gene end by 5 bases; junction bases not matched to a gene: 9. Germline CDR1 reads ENHRY; CDR2 reads SYGVKD.

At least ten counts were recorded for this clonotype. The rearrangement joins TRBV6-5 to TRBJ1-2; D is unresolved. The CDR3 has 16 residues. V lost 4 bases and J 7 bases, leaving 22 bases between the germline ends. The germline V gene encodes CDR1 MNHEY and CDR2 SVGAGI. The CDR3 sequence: CASSLERRPMHAGYTF. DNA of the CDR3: TGTGCCAGCAGTTTGGAGAGGCGGCCGATGCACGCTGGCTACACCTTC.

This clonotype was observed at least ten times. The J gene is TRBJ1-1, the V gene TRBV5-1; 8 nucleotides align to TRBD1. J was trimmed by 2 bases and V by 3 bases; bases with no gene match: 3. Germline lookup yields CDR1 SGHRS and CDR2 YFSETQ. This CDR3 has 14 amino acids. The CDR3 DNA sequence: TGCGCCAGCAGCTGGACAGGGCAAAACACTGAAGCTTTCTTT. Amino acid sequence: CASSWTGQNTEAFF.

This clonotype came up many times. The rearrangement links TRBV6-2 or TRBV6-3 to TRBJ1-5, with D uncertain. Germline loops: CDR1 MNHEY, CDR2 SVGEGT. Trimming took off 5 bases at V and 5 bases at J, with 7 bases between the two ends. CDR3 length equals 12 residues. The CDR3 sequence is CASSDWYQPQHF. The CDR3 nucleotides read TGTGCCAGCAGTGACTGGTATCAGCCCCAGCATTTT.

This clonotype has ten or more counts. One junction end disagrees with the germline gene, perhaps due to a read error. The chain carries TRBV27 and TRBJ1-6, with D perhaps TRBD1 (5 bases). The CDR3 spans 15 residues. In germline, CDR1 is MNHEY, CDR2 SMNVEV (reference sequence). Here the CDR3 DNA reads TGTGTCAGCAGTTTATCGGGCAGGGTGAATTCACCCCTCCACTTT. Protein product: CVSSLSGRVNSPLHF.

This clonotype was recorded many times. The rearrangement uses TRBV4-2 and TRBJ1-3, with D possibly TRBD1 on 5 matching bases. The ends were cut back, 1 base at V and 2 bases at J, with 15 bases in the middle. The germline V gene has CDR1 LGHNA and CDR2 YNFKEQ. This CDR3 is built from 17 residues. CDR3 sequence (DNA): TGTGCCAGCAGCCAAGGCCGACAGACCCGAACTGGAAACACCATATATTTT. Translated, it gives CASSQGRQTRTGNTIYF.

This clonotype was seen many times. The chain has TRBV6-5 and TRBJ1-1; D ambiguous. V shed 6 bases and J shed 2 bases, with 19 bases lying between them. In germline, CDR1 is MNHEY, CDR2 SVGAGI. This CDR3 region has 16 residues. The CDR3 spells CASSHGSRGINTEAFF. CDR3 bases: TGTGCCAGCAGCCACGGGTCTCGGGGAATCAACACTGAAGCTTTCTTT.

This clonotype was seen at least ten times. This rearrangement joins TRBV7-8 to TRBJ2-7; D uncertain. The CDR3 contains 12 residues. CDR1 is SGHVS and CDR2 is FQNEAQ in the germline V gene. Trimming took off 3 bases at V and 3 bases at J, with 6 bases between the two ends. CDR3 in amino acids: CASSFPSYEQYF. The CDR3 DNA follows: TGTGCCAGCAGCTTTCCAAGCTACGAGCAGTACTTC.

CDR3 DNA sequence: TGTGCCAGCAGTTTTGGGGGGGGGAATAGTCAGCCCCAGCATTTT. This codes for CASSFGGGNSQPQHF. V is TRBV7-2 and J is TRBJ1-5; the D gene is possibly TRBD1 (5 bases). V dropped 6 bases and J dropped 6 bases, with 18 bases sitting between them. The germline V gene encodes CDR1 SGHTA and CDR2 FQGNSA. The CDR3 has 15 amino acids.

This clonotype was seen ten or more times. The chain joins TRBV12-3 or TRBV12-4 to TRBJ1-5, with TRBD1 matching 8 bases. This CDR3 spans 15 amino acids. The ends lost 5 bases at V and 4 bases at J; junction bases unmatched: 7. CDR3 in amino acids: CASSTRGQGNQPQHF. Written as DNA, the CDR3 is TGTGCCAGCAGTACACGAGGACAGGGAAATCAGCCCCAGCATTTT.

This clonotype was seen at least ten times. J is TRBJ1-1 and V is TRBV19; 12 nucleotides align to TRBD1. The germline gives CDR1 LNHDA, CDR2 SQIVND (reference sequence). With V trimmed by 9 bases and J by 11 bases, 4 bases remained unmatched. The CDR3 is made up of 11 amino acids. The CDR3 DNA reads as TGTGCCAGCGGGACAGGGGGCGAGGCTTTCTTT. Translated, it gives CASGTGGEAFF.

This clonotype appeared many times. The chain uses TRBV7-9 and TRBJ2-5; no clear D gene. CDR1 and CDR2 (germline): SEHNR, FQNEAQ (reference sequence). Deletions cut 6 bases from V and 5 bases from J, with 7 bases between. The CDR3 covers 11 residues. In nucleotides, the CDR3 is TGTGCCAGCAGGGAAGAGGAGACCCAGTACTTC. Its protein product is CASREEETQYF.

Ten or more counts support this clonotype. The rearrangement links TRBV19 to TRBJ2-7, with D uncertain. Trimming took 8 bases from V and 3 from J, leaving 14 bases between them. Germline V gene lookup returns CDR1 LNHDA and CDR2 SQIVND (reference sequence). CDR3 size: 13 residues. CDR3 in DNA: TGTGCCAGTGCGCCCCAATTTCGCTACGAGCAGTACTTC. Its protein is CASAPQFRYEQYF.

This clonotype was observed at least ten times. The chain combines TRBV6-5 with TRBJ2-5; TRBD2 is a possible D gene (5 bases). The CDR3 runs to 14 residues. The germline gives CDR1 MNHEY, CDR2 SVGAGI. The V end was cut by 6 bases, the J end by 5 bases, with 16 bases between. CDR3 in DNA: TGTGCCAGCAGGCCCCAAAAGGGCGGGGAGACCCAGTACTTC. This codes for CASRPQKGGETQYF.

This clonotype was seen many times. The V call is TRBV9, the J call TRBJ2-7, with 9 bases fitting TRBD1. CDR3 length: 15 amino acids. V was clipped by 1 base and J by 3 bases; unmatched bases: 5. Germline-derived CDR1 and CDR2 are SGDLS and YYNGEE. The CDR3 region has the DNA TGTGCCAGCAGCGTATGGGGACAGGGCTTCTACGAGCAGTACTTC. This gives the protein CASSVWGQGFYEQYF.